Below, 31 T cell receptor beta chains from the same sample are listed, as sequenced in a study of blood T cell repertoires in COVID-19. Libraries were prepared by immunoSEQ multiplex PCR; TCRdb keeps only in-frame clonotypes and omits some of them. The table shows roughly 150,000 clones, with approximately 88% occurring only once. The sequencing input was peripheral blood. Receptors were obtained from a man aged 55 to 70 with acute or convalescent COVID-19.

The CDR3 reads CASALAGGAADTQYF. The CDR3 DNA is TGCGCCAGCGCGTTAGCGGGGGGGGCGGCAGATACGCAGTATTTT. The chain joins TRBV10-2 to TRBJ2-3, with TRBD2 identical over 11 bases. This CDR3 has 15 residues. V gave up 8 bases and J gave up 4 bases; unmatched junction bases: 8. Germline assignment: CDR1 WSHSY and CDR2 SAAADI.

V and J are TRBV5-6 and TRBJ1-2; possible D gene TRBD1, 5 bases. The V gene's germline CDR1 is SGHDT and CDR2 YYEEEE. The CDR3 consists of 14 residues. Trimming stripped 4 bases from V and 7 bases from J, with 17 bases between. The CDR3 DNA reads as TGTGCCAGCAGCCTCCCAGGGCAGGATAGTGGCTACACCTTC. This sequence encodes CASSLPGQDSGYTF.

Only one count was recorded for this clone. The genes are TRBV11-2 and TRBJ2-3, with D perhaps TRBD2 (5 bases). Germline CDR1 and CDR2: SGHAT and FQNNGV. This CDR3 comprises 14 residues. Between the trimmed V and J ends, which lost 2 bases and 4 bases, there was a span of 10 bases. CDR3 in DNA: TGTGCCAGCAGCTTATCGACGGGGTCAGATACGCAGTATTTT. It yields the protein CASSLSTGSDTQYF.

The rearrangement links TRBV3-1 (or the pseudogene TRBV3-2) to TRBJ1-1; weak D call: TRBD1 (5 bases). This CDR3 contains 14 residues. V lost 1 base, J lost 0 bases, and 6 bases lay in between. Germline CDR1 and CDR2: LGHDT and YNNKEL (reference sequence). The CDR3 coding sequence is TGTGCCAGCAGCCAAGGCAGGGTGAACACTGAAGCTTTCTTT. Translated, it gives CASSQGRVNTEAFF.

The chain couples TRBV4-1 to TRBJ2-3; 7 bases map to TRBD1. This CDR3 has 16 residues. Looked up from germline, CDR1 is MGHRA and CDR2 is YSYEKL. Unmatched junction bases numbered 5, after V lost 2 bases and J lost 0 bases. CDR3 coding DNA: TGCGCCAGCAGCCAAACCCCGGGACAGAGCACAGATACGCAGTATTTT. Amino acids: CASSQTPGQSTDTQYF.

V and J are TRBV6-1 and TRBJ1-2; no clear D gene. With 2 bases removed from V and 13 bases from J, the gap between germline ends came to 14 bases. The CDR3 loop spans 12 amino acids. Germline assignment: CDR1 MNHNS and CDR2 SASEGT. CDR3 protein: CASSEHSPRPTF. Here the CDR3 DNA reads TGTGCCAGCAGTGAACACAGTCCTCGGCCCACCTTC.

Here the CDR3 reads CASSESTTEAFF. CDR3 nucleotides: TGCGCCAGCAGTGAGTCTACGACAGAGGCTTTCTTT. This chain uses TRBV10-2 with TRBJ1-1, with a possible D match to TRBD1 (5 bases). V lost 0 bases and J lost 11, with 10 bases in between. Germline assignment: CDR1 WSHSY and CDR2 SAAADI. This CDR3 has 12 amino acids.

The chain carries TRBV30 and TRBJ2-3, with TRBD2 matching 12 bases. Germline V gene lookup returns CDR1 GTSNPN and CDR2 SVGIG (reference sequence). V was pared by 6 bases and J by 0 bases, with 10 bases of the junction left unmatched. The CDR3 spans 17 residues. CDR3 protein: CACSTSGGHSSTDTQYF. CDR3 in DNA: TGTGCCTGTTCAACTAGCGGGGGGCACTCTAGCACAGATACGCAGTATTTT.

CDR3 amino acids: CSVRTSGENIQYF. In DNA form, the CDR3 reads TGCAGCGTTCGGACCTCAGGGGAAAACATTCAGTACTTC. V and J are TRBV29-1 and TRBJ2-4; weak D call: TRBD1 (6 bases). Trimming removed 5 bases from V and 5 bases from J, with 13 bases in between. The CDR3 contains 13 residues. Germline-derived CDR1 and CDR2 are SQVTM and ANQGSEA.

The rearrangement joins TRBV29-1 to TRBJ1-5, with 8 bases identical to TRBD1. CDR1 is SQVTM and CDR2 is ANQGSEA in the germline V gene. V was clipped by 4 bases and J by 7 bases; unmatched bases: 3. This CDR3 has 12 residues. DNA of the CDR3: TGCAGCGTTGGACAGGGGAACCAGCCCCAGCATTTT. Protein: CSVGQGNQPQHF.

The CDR3 loop reads CASSDQGGYTF. The CDR3 nucleotides read TGTGCCAGCAGCGACCAGGGGGGCTACACCTTC. The chain has TRBV7-9 and TRBJ1-2, with D maybe TRBD1 (6 bases). V was clipped by 5 bases and J by 8 bases, with 9 bases between them. Per germline, CDR1 SEHNR and CDR2 FQNEAQ (reference sequence). The CDR3 consists of 11 residues. Full variable domain (missing parts from reference TRBV7-9 and TRBJ1-2): DTGVSQNPRHKITKRGQNVTFRCDPISEHNRLYWYRQTLGQGPEFLTYFQNEAQLEKSRLLSDRFSAERPKGSFSTLEIQRTEQGDSAMYLCASSDQGGYTFGSGTRLTVV.

Turning to this clone: Other DNA variants within this sample encode the same CDR3. For the CDR3, the DNA is TGTGCCAGCAGTTTTACAACTAATGAAAAACTGTTTTTT. It specifies CASSFTTNEKLFF. The chain couples TRBV7-9 to TRBJ1-4; D is unresolved. Trimming shortened V by 6 bases and J by 0 bases, and 5 bases separated the two germline ends. CDR1 and CDR2 (germline): SEHNR, FQNEAQ (reference sequence). The CDR3 extends over 13 amino acids.

The chain joins TRBV7-8 to TRBJ1-2, with a weak D call TRBD1 (5 bases). Germline lookup yields CDR1 SGHVS and CDR2 FQNEAQ. The CDR3 loop spans 14 amino acids. Trimming stripped 1 base from V and 5 bases from J, with 11 bases between. As DNA, the CDR3 is TGTGCCAGCAGCTTAGGGGGCAACGTATATGGCTACACCTTC. It translates to CASSLGGNVYGYTF. Looking up the rest from reference TRBV7-8 and TRBJ1-2 gives the full variable domain: GAGVSQSPRYKVAKRGQDVALRCDPISGHVSLFWYQQALGQGPEFLTYFQNEAQLDKSGLPSDRFFAERPEGSVSTLKIQRTQQEDSAVYLCASSLGGNVYGYTFGSGTRLTVV.

The chain is built from TRBV24-1 and TRBJ2-1; perhaps TRBD2 as D (7 bases). V was cut by 0 bases and J by 6 bases, with 8 bases left in between. The length of the CDR3 is 14 residues. CDR1 KGHDR and CDR2 SFDVKD come from the germline V gene. The chain's CDR3 is CATSDLAGANEQFF. In nucleotides, the CDR3 is TGTGCCACCAGTGATTTGGCGGGGGCCAATGAGCAGTTCTTC.

The chain is built from TRBV21-1 and TRBJ1-1. TRBV21-1 is an annotated pseudogene. This CDR3 contains 13 residues. CDR3 in amino acids: CASDRGKNTEAFF. CDR3 in DNA: TGTGCCAGCGACCGGGGGAAGAACACTGAAGCTTTCTTT.

The genes are TRBV6-5 and TRBJ1-1; 7 bases match TRBD1. Looked up from germline, CDR1 is MNHEY and CDR2 is SVGAGI. This CDR3 region has 14 residues. V lost 6 bases and J lost 1; bases outside the gene matches: 5. CDR3 sequence reads: CASRSRTGNTEAFF. CDR3 sequence (DNA): TGTGCCAGCAGATCACGGACAGGGAACACTGAAGCTTTCTTT.

The chain has TRBV9 and TRBJ2-2; 10 bases line up with TRBD2. After removal of 4 bases from V and 4 bases from J, the junction contained 10 bases not matched to a gene. The CDR3 spans 17 residues. CDR1 is SGDLS, CDR2 YYNGEE, per germline. For the CDR3, the DNA is TGTGCCAGCAGCTCCCCCCCTAGCGGGGGTCCCACCGGGGAGCTGTTTTTT. Residues: CASSSPPSGGPTGELFF.

The chain carries TRBV4-3 and TRBJ2-3; possibly TRBD2 for D (5 bases). Looked up from germline, CDR1 is LGHNA and CDR2 is YSLEER. The ends were cut back, 0 bases at V and 8 bases at J, with 15 bases in the middle. This CDR3 has 15 amino acids. In DNA form, the CDR3 reads TGCGCCAGCAGCCAAGATTTGCGGGCCGCAGGTACGCAGTATTTT. This translates into CASSQDLRAAGTQYF.

The chain uses TRBV2 and TRBJ1-5; D unresolved. The V gene's germline CDR1 is SNHLY and CDR2 FYNNEI. V was trimmed by 6 bases and J by 5 bases, leaving 14 bases between them. The CDR3 totals 14 residues. CDR3 protein: CASSVAGFDQPQHF. DNA for the CDR3: TGTGCCAGCAGCGTAGCGGGGTTCGATCAGCCCCAGCATTTT. The full variable domain, rest sourced from reference TRBV2 and TRBJ1-5, is EPEVTQTPSHQVTQMGQEVILRCVPISNHLYFYWYRQILGQKVEFLVSFYNNEISEKSEIFDDQFSVERPDGSNFTLKIRSTKLEDSAMYFCASSVAGFDQPQHFGDGTRLSIL.

The chain recombines TRBV27 with TRBJ2-2, with D unclear. The V end lost 7 bases, the J end lost 4 bases, and 13 bases lay between the germline ends. CDR3 length equals 14 residues. Germline CDR1 MNHEY, CDR2 SMNVEV (reference sequence). CDR3 coding DNA: TGTGCCAGCACCCTTGTCTCGGGCACCGGGGAGCTGTTTTTT. It codes for CASTLVSGTGELFF.

V and J are TRBV5-1 and TRBJ2-4; TRBD2 agrees at 10 bases. Unmatched junction bases numbered 12, after V lost 2 bases and J lost 10 bases. The V gene's germline CDR1 is SGHRS and CDR2 YFSETQ. This CDR3 is built from 16 residues. This CDR3 is CASSFLAGEAREIQYF. CDR3 DNA: TGCGCCAGCAGCTTCCTAGCGGGGGAGGCCCGGGAAATTCAGTACTTC.

The gene calls are TRBV13 and TRBJ1-1, with no clear D. Germline CDR1 is PRHDT and CDR2 is FYEKMQ (reference sequence). V dropped 2 bases and J dropped 0 bases, with 13 bases sitting between them. The CDR3 is 16 amino acids. CDR3 nucleotide sequence: TGTGCCAGCAGCTTAAGCCCGAGGAAATTGAACACTGAAGCTTTCTTT. This translates into CASSLSPRKLNTEAFF.

The V call is TRBV4-2, the J call TRBJ2-7; 7 nucleotides align to TRBD2. The J segment lost 5 bases and the V segment lost 0 bases, leaving 7 bases of the junction unmatched. The CDR3 runs to 15 residues. Germline values: CDR1 LGHNA, CDR2 YNFKEQ. CDR3 residues: CASSQDGGGPDEQYF. CDR3 coding DNA: TGTGCCAGCAGCCAAGATGGGGGGGGTCCCGACGAGCAGTACTTC.

The rearrangement links TRBV5-4 to TRBJ2-5; 7 nucleotides line up with TRBD1. Germline V gives CDR1 SGHNT, CDR2 YYREEE (reference sequence). V shed 0 bases, J shed 7 bases, and the junction held 12 bases outside the gene matches. CDR3 length: 16 residues. CDR3 sequence: CASSLALGTAKGTQYF. The CDR3 region has the DNA TGTGCCAGCAGCTTGGCGCTTGGGACAGCAAAAGGGACCCAGTACTTC.

The genes are TRBV7-2 and TRBJ1-1; maybe TRBD1 (6 bases). The CDR3 consists of 13 residues. The V gene's germline CDR1 is SGHTA and CDR2 FQGNSA. V was trimmed by 2 bases and J by 7 bases, leaving 11 bases between them. The CDR3 is CASSLSGQIEAFF. The CDR3 DNA sequence: TGTGCCAGCAGCTTATCTGGACAGATTGAAGCTTTCTTT.

The rearrangement uses TRBV5-1 and TRBJ2-3, with D possibly matching TRBD1 (7 bases). V was cut by 2 bases and J by 2 bases, with 15 bases left in between. The CDR3 is 16 amino acids. Germline V gene lookup returns CDR1 SGHRS and CDR2 YFSETQ. The CDR3 DNA is TGCGCCAGCAGCTTCGGGCGGGACAGCCCCACAGATACGCAGTATTTT. Protein sequence: CASSFGRDSPTDTQYF.

This rearrangement joins TRBV29-1 to TRBJ2-3; TRBD1 agrees at 7 bases. Trimming took 5 bases from V and 0 from J; bases not matched to a gene: 8. CDR3 length: 15 residues. CDR1 is SQVTM and CDR2 is ANQGSEA in the germline V gene. The chain's CDR3 is CSVKGGISSTDTQYF. The CDR3 region has the DNA TGCAGCGTTAAAGGGGGCATCTCTAGCACAGATACGCAGTATTTT.

The chain joins TRBV19 to TRBJ1-1, with 7 nucleotides matching TRBD1. The CDR3 has 17 amino acids. Germline V gene data show CDR1 as LNHDA and CDR2 as SQIVND (reference sequence). V gave up 4 bases and J gave up 3 bases; unmatched junction bases: 14. The CDR3 DNA is TGTGCCAGTAGTACAAGACAACGACAGGGCGTTTACACTGAAGCTTTCTTT. The encoded protein is CASSTRQRQGVYTEAFF.

This chain uses TRBV2 with TRBJ1-1, with TRBD1 matching over 7 bases. The CDR3 consists of 15 residues. J gave up 1 base and V 5 bases, and 7 bases lay outside the gene matches. Germline V gives CDR1 SNHLY, CDR2 FYNNEI. The CDR3 protein is CASSRDRGKNTEAFF. The CDR3 DNA is TGTGCCAGCAGTAGGGACAGAGGAAAGAACACTGAAGCTTTCTTT.

The chain recombines TRBV9 with TRBJ2-2; 7 nucleotides line up with TRBD2. The length of the CDR3 is 16 residues. With 3 bases clipped from V and 3 bases from J, the junction kept 8 bases outside the gene matches. Per the germline V gene, CDR1 is SGDLS and CDR2 is YYNGEE. The CDR3 sequence: CASSAEGGVDTGELFF. The CDR3 DNA sequence: TGTGCCAGCAGCGCCGAGGGAGGGGTTGACACCGGGGAGCTGTTTTTT.

This chain joins TRBV5-1 and TRBJ1-1; no reliable D call. CDR3 length: 13 residues. V was pared by 2 bases and J by 0 bases, with 5 bases between. Looked up from germline, CDR1 is SGHRS and CDR2 is YFSETQ. As DNA, the CDR3 is TGCGCCAGCAGCTTCAACTTGAACACTGAAGCTTTCTTT. Encoded protein: CASSFNLNTEAFF.